This T cell receptor (beta chain) was recorded in a study of blood T cell repertoires in COVID-19. Study context: From T cells, B-cell-depleted T cells, or PBMCs came the material, which was cDNA or gDNA.

Authors' data handling: Quantification of nucleated cells was approximated via reference gene primer amplification. Generated by immunoSEQ multiplex PCR, the TCRdb table keeps only in-frame clones and is missing some. That table supplies the V and J calls and clone size; D and trimming were determined from the DNA. The sample lists about 300,000 clones; around 92% were seen once. Enrolled through a virtual design, the participants were between about 18 and 100 years of age and came from fewer than 30 US areas. This CDR3 spans 15 amino acids. CDR1 is LGHDT and CDR2 is YNNKEL in the germline V gene (reference sequence). The V end was cut by 1 base, the J end by 4 bases, with 11 bases between.

Material: PBMCs or T cells enriched from blood (not recorded which). The receptor was derived from a woman between 45 and 65 years old who had been exposed to COVID-19. J is TRBJ1-5 and V is TRBV3-1 (or the pseudogene TRBV3-2), with TRBD1 as a possible D gene (6 bases). The CDR3 protein is CASSQAGTSNQPQHF. Here the CDR3 DNA reads TGTGCCAGCAGCCAAGCCGGGACATCAAATCAGCCCCAGCATTTT.